Each of the 18 T cell receptor beta chains below was sequenced from the same sample in a study of T cells in Graves' hyperthyroidism and ophthalmopathy. Using RNA transcripts as the source, TCR beta CDR3 regions were amplified. With the HTBI primer set, the TCR CDR3 went through a first round of RT-PCR. Each CDR3 protein is one row after TCRdb ran MiXCR on the multiplex PCR reads. Among roughly 750,000 distinct CDR3 sequences listed, less than 20% were seen once. Source material: blood. These receptors were obtained from a man aged 18-30 years with Graves' hyperthyroidism.

This clonotype was seen repeatedly, ten times or more. V is TRBV28 and J is TRBJ2-1, with D unresolved. The CDR3 length is 11 residues. With 3 bases removed from V and 7 bases from J, the gap between germline ends came to 4 bases. Germline CDR1 is MDHEN and CDR2 is SYDVKM. The CDR3 bases are TGTGCCAGCAGTTTGGAGAATGAGCAGTTCTTC. Protein sequence: CASSLENEQFF.

This rearrangement joins TRBV19 to TRBJ1-4; D is possibly TRBD1 (6 bases). CDR3 length: 17 amino acids. Germline CDR1 is LNHDA and CDR2 is SQIVND (reference sequence). Deletions cut 5 bases from V and 3 bases from J, with 19 bases between. The CDR3 is CASSGYRETVANEKLFF. CDR3 nucleotide sequence: TGTGCCAGTAGTGGATACAGGGAAACGGTAGCTAATGAAAAACTGTTTTTT.

V and J are TRBV19 and TRBJ1-5; D is unresolved. The length of the CDR3 is 15 residues. V dropped 5 bases and J dropped 7 bases, with 18 bases sitting between them. The V gene's germline CDR1 is LNHDA and CDR2 SQIVND (reference sequence). The CDR3 is CASSFLPQEAQPQHF. The CDR3 DNA follows: TGTGCCAGTAGTTTCCTCCCTCAGGAGGCACAGCCCCAGCATTTT.

CDR3 sequence (DNA): TGCAGTGCTAGAGCGGCTAGCGGGATGGGTGAGACCCAGTACTTC. Its protein is CSARAASGMGETQYF. V gene TRBV20-1 combines with J gene TRBJ2-5, with TRBD2 matching 9 bases. Trimming cost V 1 base and J 5 bases; bases outside gene matches: 8. This CDR3 is 15 amino acids long. Per germline, CDR1 DFQATT and CDR2 SNEGSKA (reference sequence).

This clonotype was seen repeatedly, ten times or more. The CDR3 here is CASSPRTGNNEQFF. DNA of the CDR3: TGTGCCAGCAGTCCCCGGACAGGTAACAATGAGCAGTTCTTC. The rearrangement links TRBV27 to TRBJ2-1, with 7 bases identical to TRBD1. CDR1 MNHEY and CDR2 SMNVEV come from the germline V gene (reference sequence). The CDR3 sequence is 14 residues long. V shed 5 bases and J 5 bases; nucleotides not matched to a gene: 6.

This clonotype was counted many times. The chain joins TRBV27 to TRBJ2-7, with a weak D call TRBD2 (7 bases). Germline lookup yields CDR1 MNHEY and CDR2 SMNVEV (reference sequence). Trimming took off 0 bases at V and 5 bases at J, with 14 bases between the two ends. This CDR3 spans 15 amino acids. The chain's CDR3 is CASSLSRGGGHEQYF. The CDR3 coding sequence is TGTGCCAGCAGTTTATCAAGGGGGGGCGGACACGAGCAGTACTTC.

The chain joins TRBV6-1 to TRBJ2-7; 9 bases are shared with TRBD2. From germline, CDR1 is MNHNS and CDR2 SASEGT. J gave up 3 bases and V 6 bases, and 9 bases lay outside the gene matches. The CDR3 is 15 amino acids. CDR3 coding DNA: TGTGCCAGCAGAGAGGGGGCGGGAGGGCACTACGAGCAGTACTTC. This sequence encodes CASREGAGGHYEQYF.

This clonotype has a handful of counts. V is TRBV6-1 and J is TRBJ1-2, with a possible D match to TRBD1 (6 bases). The CDR3 has 14 residues. The V gene's germline CDR1 is MNHNS and CDR2 SASEGT. V lost 2 bases and J lost 1, with 8 bases in between. The CDR3 DNA follows: TGTGCCAGCAGTGAAACAGGGATTAACTATGGCTACACCTTC. As protein: CASSETGINYGYTF.

This sequence joins TRBV28 and TRBJ2-3; D is uncertain. Trimming removed 6 bases from V and 1 base from J, with 17 bases in between. Per the germline V gene, CDR1 is MDHEN and CDR2 is SYDVKM. This CDR3 is built from 16 residues. For the CDR3, the DNA is TGTGCCAGCAGAAATAGGGTTACGATGCGCACAGATACGCAGTATTTT. Translating it yields CASRNRVTMRTDTQYF.

This clonotype showed up many times. V usage is TRBV30 and J usage is TRBJ1-1; D possibly corresponds to TRBD1 (6 bases). The CDR3 runs 9 residues. CDR1 and CDR2 from the germline V gene are GTSNPN and SVGIG (reference sequence). The V gene lost 5 bases and the J gene lost 8 bases, with 6 bases spanning the gap. The CDR3 DNA follows: TGTGCCTGGGGGACAGAAGCTTTCTTT. Its translation is CAWGTEAFF.

This clonotype was counted at least ten times. This chain joins TRBV11-2 and TRBJ2-5; the match to TRBD2 covers 11 bases. This CDR3 is 18 amino acids long. Germline V gene lookup returns CDR1 SGHAT and CDR2 FQNNGV. After removal of 6 bases from V and 5 bases from J, the junction contained 17 bases not matched to a gene. The CDR3 DNA reads TGTGCCAGCAGTTTTACCGGGACTAGCGGTCGGACCGGCGAGACCCAGTACTTC. This translates into CASSFTGTSGRTGETQYF.

This clonotype was counted a few times. J is TRBJ2-1 and V is TRBV7-9, with D possibly TRBD2 on 6 matching bases. Germline assignment: CDR1 SEHNR and CDR2 FQNEAQ (reference sequence). The V end lost 5 bases, the J end lost 9 bases, and 23 bases lay between the germline ends. This CDR3 contains 16 residues. Written as DNA, the CDR3 is TGTGCCAGCAGCCCCTCCTCGCGGGGCTTGGTCGGTGAGCAGTTCTTC. It is translated as CASSPSSRGLVGEQFF.

The CDR3 sequence is CASSSTLSGRAGKTGELFF. As DNA, the CDR3 is TGTGCCAGCAGCTCTACCCTTAGCGGGAGGGCCGGGAAGACCGGGGAGCTGTTTTTT. The rearrangement uses TRBV7-2 and TRBJ2-2; 11 bases are shared with TRBD2. This CDR3 is built from 19 residues. J gave up 5 bases and V 4 bases, and 15 bases lay outside the gene matches. The germline V gene encodes CDR1 SGHTA and CDR2 FQGNSA.

Ten or more counts support this clonotype. This rearrangement joins TRBV15 to TRBJ2-2; TRBD2 might be the D (6 bases). The germline V gene has CDR1 LNHNV and CDR2 YYDKDF (reference sequence). With 3 bases removed from V and 0 bases from J, the gap between germline ends came to 11 bases. The CDR3 has 16 amino acids. The DNA of the CDR3 is TGTGCCACCAGCAGGGGAGGTGAACCGAACACCGGGGAGCTGTTTTTT. Translating gives CATSRGGEPNTGELFF.

This clonotype has a count of ten or more. CDR3 in amino acids: CASGDSTDTQYF. CDR3 DNA sequence: TGTGCCAGCGGGGATAGCACAGATACGCAGTATTTT. The chain is built from TRBV11-3 and TRBJ2-3; D gene uncertain. V was shortened by 8 bases and J by 0 bases, with 6 bases between the two germline ends. The V gene's germline CDR1 is SGHNT and CDR2 YENEEA. This CDR3 region has 12 residues.

The chain joins TRBV12-3 or TRBV12-4 to TRBJ1-1, with TRBD1 matching 8 bases. The CDR3 length is 14 residues. V was clipped by 6 bases and J by 7 bases; unmatched bases: 10. In DNA form, the CDR3 reads TGTGCCAGCAGCTATTTACAGGGGGAATATGAAGCTTTCTTT. Translation gives CASSYLQGEYEAFF.

The chain uses TRBV29-1 and TRBJ2-3, with 15 bases that match TRBD2. V gave up 6 bases and J gave up 4 bases; unmatched junction bases: 5. Germline loops: CDR1 SQVTM, CDR2 ANQGSEA. The CDR3 contains 15 residues. CDR3 coding DNA: TGCAGCGTCAGGACTAGCGGGAGGGCAGCAGATACGCAGTATTTT. Translating gives CSVRTSGRAADTQYF.

The CDR3 here is CASSQERPDYNEQFF. The CDR3 DNA reads as TGTGCCAGCAGCCAAGAACGGCCAGACTACAATGAGCAGTTCTTC. The rearrangement uses TRBV11-2 and TRBJ2-1; no clear D gene. The CDR3 is 15 amino acids. Per germline, CDR1 SGHAT and CDR2 FQNNGV. V was cut by 5 bases and J by 3 bases, with 14 bases left in between. Full variable domain (missing parts from reference TRBV11-2 and TRBJ2-1): EAGVAQSPRYKIIEKRQSVAFWCNPISGHATLYWYQQILGQGPKLLIQFQNNGVVDDSQLPKDRFSAERLKGVDSTLKIQPAKLEDSAVYLCASSQERPDYNEQFFGPGTRLTVL.